A selection of T cell receptor beta chains follows, all from one sample in a study of T cell repertoires in cytomegalovirus infection. TCRdb passed the reads through MiXCR, listing each CDR3 protein once. This repertoire shows hundreds of thousands of distinct CDR3 sequences, more than 40% found once; its top ten account for about 41%. Their target antigens are unknown. The sequencing used cultured PBMCs, collected from culture after CMV antigen stimulation. These receptors were obtained from a human donor in good health (CMV status not recorded). Some clones in this sample may be carry-over from other donors' samples. The CDR3 runs from the conserved cysteine through the conserved F or W. D genes are given only for firm matches. Clone size appears in some rows only: once, few, many, or a class for an expanded clone.

>TRBV12-3/TRBV12-4|13|few|TRBJ1-5|TRBD1
CASRDRVGQPQHF
TGTGCCAGCAGAGACAGGGTCGGGCAGCCCCAGCATTTT
>TRBV5-4|16|.|TRBJ2-1|TRBD2
CASSPGSGGFSNEQFF
TGTGCCAGCAGCCCGGGGAGCGGGGGGTTCTCCAATGAGCAGTTCTTC
>TRBV19|15|.|TRBJ2-2|.
CASRQSPASTGELFF
TGTGCCAGTAGACAGAGTCCGGCGAGCACCGGGGAGCTGTTTTTT
>TRBV11-1|15|few|TRBJ1-5|.
CASSSSGERNQPQHF
TGTGCCAGCAGCTCGTCTGGGGAGCGCAATCAGCCCCAGCATTTT
>TRBV2|16|few|TRBJ2-3|TRBD2
CASSDDSGGSTDTQYF
TGTGCCAGCAGTGACGATAGCGGGGGCAGCACAGATACGCAGTATTTT
>TRBV10-3|13|few|TRBJ2-7|.
CAIRAQPRDEQYF
TGTGCCATCAGAGCCCAACCACGGGACGAGCAGTACTTC
>TRBV7-2|13|few|TRBJ2-5|.
CASSLQREETQYF
TGTGCCAGCAGTTTACAACGGGAGGAGACCCAGTACTTC
>TRBV10-3|13|.|TRBJ1-5|.
CAGGANSNQPQHF
TGTGCCGGTGGGGCGAATAGCAATCAGCCCCAGCATTTT
>TRBV28|15|once|TRBJ2-7|.
CASSGSDRFSYEQYF
TGTGCCAGCAGTGGGTCGGACAGATTCTCCTACGAGCAGTACTTC
>TRBV6-6|14|.|TRBJ2-5|TRBD1
CASSSRQGLETQYF
TGTGCCAGCAGTTCCAGACAGGGGTTGGAGACCCAGTACTTC
>TRBV12-3/TRBV12-4|13|few|TRBJ1-5|.
CASNREGYQPQHF
TGTGCCAGCAACAGGGAGGGGTATCAGCCCCAGCATTTT
>TRBV6-6|17|few|TRBJ2-5|TRBD2
CASSGEGAGGPRETQYF
TGTGCCAGCAGCGGGGAGGGGGCGGGAGGGCCCCGAGAGACCCAGTACTTC
>TRBV7-9|13|few|TRBJ2-6|.
CASGGSGANVLTF
TGTGCCAGCGGAGGCTCTGGGGCCAACGTCCTGACTTTC
>TRBV12-3/TRBV12-4|13|.|TRBJ2-7|.
CASSFGGANEQYF
TGTGCCAGCAGTTTTGGGGGGGCCAACGAGCAGTACTTC
>TRBV7-2|15|many|TRBJ2-7|TRBD2
CASRQGLAGAYEQYF
TGTGCCAGCAGGCAGGGACTAGCGGGAGCCTACGAGCAGTACTTC
>TRBV5-1|14|.|TRBJ2-7|.
CASRTGPQGAEQYF
TGCGCCAGCAGGACCGGGCCCCAGGGAGCCGAGCAGTACTTC
>TRBV7-8|14|few|TRBJ2-5|.
CASSLKGRVETQYF
TGTGCCAGCAGCTTAAAGGGCAGGGTAGAGACCCAGTACTTC
>TRBV6-5|15|.|TRBJ1-6|TRBD1
CASSHSTGVDSPLHF
TGTGCCAGCAGTCACTCAACAGGGGTGGATTCACCCCTCCACTTT
>TRBV7-8|13|many|TRBJ2-1|.
CASSPQGSNEQFF
TGTGCCAGCAGCCCTCAGGGCTCCAATGAGCAGTTCTTC
>TRBV6-5|18|few|TRBJ2-3|TRBD2
CASSLTPPLRGNTDTQYF
TGTGCCAGCAGTCTTACTCCTCCGTTGCGGGGGAACACAGATACGCAGTATTTT
>TRBV7-9|13|.|TRBJ1-1|.
CASSSQPNTEAFF
TGTGCCAGCAGCTCCCAGCCGAACACTGAAGCTTTCTTT
>TRBV7-4|12|.|TRBJ1-4|.
CASRREGEKLFF
TGTGCCAGCCGGAGGGAGGGTGAAAAACTGTTTTTT
>TRBV10-3|14|.|TRBJ2-1|.
CAISESIYGDEQFF
TGTGCCATCAGTGAGTCGATTTATGGGGATGAGCAGTTCTTC
>TRBV6-2/TRBV6-3|12|once|TRBJ2-7|.
CASSYSTTEQYF
TGTGCCAGCAGTTACTCGACCACCGAGCAGTACTTC
>TRBV15|16|.|TRBJ2-1|TRBD1
CATSGPPGQSSREQFF
TGTGCCACCAGCGGACCACCGGGACAGTCCAGTCGGGAGCAGTTCTTC
>TRBV6-2/TRBV6-3|14|few|TRBJ2-1|TRBD1
CASSWGQAYNEQFF
TGTGCCAGCAGCTGGGGACAGGCCTACAATGAGCAGTTCTTC
>TRBV20-1|18|.|TRBJ2-1|TRBD2
CSARAITGPGRWNNEQFF
TGCAGTGCTAGAGCCATAACCGGTCCCGGGAGGTGGAACAATGAGCAGTTCTTC
>TRBV20-1|14|.|TRBJ1-1|.
CSASSQGLGTEAFF
TGCAGTGCTAGTAGCCAGGGGTTGGGGACTGAAGCTTTCTTT
>TRBV20-1|13|.|TRBJ2-5|.
CSARVDSSETQYF
TGCAGTGCTAGAGTGGACAGCTCGGAGACCCAGTACTTC
>TRBV28|17|few|TRBJ2-3|.
CASSLLRDGGSTDTQYF
TGTGCCAGCAGTTTACTCCGGGACGGGGGAAGCACAGATACGCAGTATTTT
>TRBV5-1|17|.|TRBJ2-5|.
CASSLLGQPGLQETQYF
TGCGCCAGCAGCTTGTTAGGACAGCCCGGGCTCCAAGAGACCCAGTACTTC